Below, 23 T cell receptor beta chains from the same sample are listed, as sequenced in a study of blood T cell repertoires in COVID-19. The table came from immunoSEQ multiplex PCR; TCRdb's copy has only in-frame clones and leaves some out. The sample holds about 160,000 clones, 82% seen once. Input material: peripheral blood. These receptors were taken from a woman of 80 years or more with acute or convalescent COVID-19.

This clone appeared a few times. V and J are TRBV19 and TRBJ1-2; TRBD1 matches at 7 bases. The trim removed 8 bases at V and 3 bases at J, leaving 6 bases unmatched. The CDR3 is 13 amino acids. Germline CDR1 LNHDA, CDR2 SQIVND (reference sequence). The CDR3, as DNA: TGTGCCAGTTCTCAGGACAGGTACTATGGCTACACCTTC. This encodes CASSQDRYYGYTF. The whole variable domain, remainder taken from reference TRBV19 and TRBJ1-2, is DGGITQSPKYLFRKEGQNVTLSCEQNLNHDAMYWYRQDPGQGLRLIYYSQIVNDFQKGDIAEGYSVSREKKESFPLTVTSAQKNPTAFYLCASSQDRYYGYTFGSGTRLTVV.

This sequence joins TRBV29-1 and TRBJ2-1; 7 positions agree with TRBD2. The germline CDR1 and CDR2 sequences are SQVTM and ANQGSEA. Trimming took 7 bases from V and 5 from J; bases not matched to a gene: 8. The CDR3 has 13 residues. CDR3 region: CSADSGSNNEQFF. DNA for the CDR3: TGCAGCGCAGATAGCGGGTCTAACAATGAGCAGTTCTTC.

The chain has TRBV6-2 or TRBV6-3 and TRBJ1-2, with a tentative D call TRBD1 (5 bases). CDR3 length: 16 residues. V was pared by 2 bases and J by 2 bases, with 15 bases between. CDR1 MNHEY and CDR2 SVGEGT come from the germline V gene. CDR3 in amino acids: CASSYAGRRLNYGYTF. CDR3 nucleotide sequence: TGTGCCAGCAGTTACGCAGGGAGGCGCTTAAACTATGGCTACACCTTC.

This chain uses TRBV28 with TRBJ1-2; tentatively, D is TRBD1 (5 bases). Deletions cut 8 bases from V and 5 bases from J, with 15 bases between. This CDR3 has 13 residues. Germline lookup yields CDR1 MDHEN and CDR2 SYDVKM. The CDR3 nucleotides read TGTGCCAGCGGGTTTAGGGGAGGATATGGCTACACCTTC. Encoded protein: CASGFRGGYGYTF.

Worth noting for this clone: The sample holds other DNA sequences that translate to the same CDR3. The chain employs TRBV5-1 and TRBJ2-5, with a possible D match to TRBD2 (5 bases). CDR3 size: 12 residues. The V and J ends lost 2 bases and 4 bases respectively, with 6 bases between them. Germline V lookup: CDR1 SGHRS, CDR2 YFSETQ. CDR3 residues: CASSFEGETQYF. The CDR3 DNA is TGCGCCAGCAGCTTTGAGGGAGAGACCCAGTACTTC.

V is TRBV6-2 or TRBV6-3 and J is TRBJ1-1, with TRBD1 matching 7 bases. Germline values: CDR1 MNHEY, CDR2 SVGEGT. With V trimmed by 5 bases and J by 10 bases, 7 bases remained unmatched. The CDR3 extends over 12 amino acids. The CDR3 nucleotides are TGTGCCAGCAGTCATACAGGGGAGAGAGCTTTCTTT. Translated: CASSHTGERAFF.

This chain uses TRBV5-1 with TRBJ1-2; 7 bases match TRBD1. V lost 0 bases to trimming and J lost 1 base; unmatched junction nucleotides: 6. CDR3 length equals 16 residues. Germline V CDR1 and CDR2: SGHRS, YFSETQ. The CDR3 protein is CASSLAGDSFNYGYTF. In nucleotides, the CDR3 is TGCGCCAGCAGCTTGGCCGGGGACAGTTTTAACTATGGCTACACCTTC.

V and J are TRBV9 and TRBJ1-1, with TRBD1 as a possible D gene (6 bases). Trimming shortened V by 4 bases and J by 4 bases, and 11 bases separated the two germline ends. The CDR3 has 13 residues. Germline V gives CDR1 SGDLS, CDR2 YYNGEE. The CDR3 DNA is TGTGCCAGCAGCCCCAGAGGGGGCACTGAAGCTTTCTTT. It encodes CASSPRGGTEAFF.

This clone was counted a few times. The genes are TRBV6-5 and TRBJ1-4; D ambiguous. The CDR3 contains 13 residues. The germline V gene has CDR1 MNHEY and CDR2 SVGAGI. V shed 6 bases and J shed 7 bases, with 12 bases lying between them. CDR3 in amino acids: CASRQVRGEKLFF. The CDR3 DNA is TGTGCCAGCAGACAAGTCAGAGGTGAAAAACTGTTTTTT.

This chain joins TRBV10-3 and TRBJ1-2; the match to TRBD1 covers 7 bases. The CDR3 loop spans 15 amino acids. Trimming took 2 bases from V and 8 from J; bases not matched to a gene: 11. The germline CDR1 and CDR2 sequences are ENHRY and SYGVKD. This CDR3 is CAISETDREVRGYTF. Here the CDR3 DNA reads TGTGCCATCAGTGAGACCGACAGGGAAGTAAGGGGCTACACCTTC.

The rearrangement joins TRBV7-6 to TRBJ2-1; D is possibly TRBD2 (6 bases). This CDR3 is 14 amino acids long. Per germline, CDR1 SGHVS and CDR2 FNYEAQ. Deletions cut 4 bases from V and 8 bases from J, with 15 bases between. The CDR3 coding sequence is TGTGCCAGCAGCTCCAGGCGGGATAGCGATGAGCAGTTCTTC. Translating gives CASSSRRDSDEQFF.

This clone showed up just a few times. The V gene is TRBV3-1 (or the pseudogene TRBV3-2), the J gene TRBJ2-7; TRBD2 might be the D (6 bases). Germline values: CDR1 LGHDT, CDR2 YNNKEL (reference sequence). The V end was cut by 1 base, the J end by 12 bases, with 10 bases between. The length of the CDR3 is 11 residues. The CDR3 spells CASSQAAGLYF. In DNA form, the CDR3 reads TGTGCCAGCAGCCAAGCGGCGGGACTGTACTTC.

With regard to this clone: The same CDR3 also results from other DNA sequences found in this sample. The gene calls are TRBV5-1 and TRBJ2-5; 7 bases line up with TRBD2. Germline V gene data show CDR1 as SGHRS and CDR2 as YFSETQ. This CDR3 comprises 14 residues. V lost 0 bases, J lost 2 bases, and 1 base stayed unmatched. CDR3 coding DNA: TGCGCCAGCAGCTTGGGCGGGGGACAAGAGACCCAGTACTTC. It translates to CASSLGGGQETQYF.

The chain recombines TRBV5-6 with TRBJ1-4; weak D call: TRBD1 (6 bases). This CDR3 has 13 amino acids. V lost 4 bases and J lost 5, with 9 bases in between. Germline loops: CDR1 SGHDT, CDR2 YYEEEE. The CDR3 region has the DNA TGTGCCAGCAGCAGGACAGTAAATGAAAAACTGTTTTTT. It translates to CASSRTVNEKLFF. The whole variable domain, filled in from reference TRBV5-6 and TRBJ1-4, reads DAGVTQSPTHLIKTRGQQVTLRCSPKSGHDTVSWYQQALGQGPQFIFQYYEEEERQRGNFPDRFSGHQFPNYSSELNVNALLLGDSALYLCASSRTVNEKLFFGSGTQLSVL.

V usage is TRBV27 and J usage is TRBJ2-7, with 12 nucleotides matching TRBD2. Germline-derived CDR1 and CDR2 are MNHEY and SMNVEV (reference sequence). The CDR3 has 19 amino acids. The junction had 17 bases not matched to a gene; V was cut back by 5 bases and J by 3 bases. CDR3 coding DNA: TGTGCCAGCAGTAAATTACCCGGGACTAGCGGGCTTCGTGGCTACGAGCAGTACTTC. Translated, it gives CASSKLPGTSGLRGYEQYF.

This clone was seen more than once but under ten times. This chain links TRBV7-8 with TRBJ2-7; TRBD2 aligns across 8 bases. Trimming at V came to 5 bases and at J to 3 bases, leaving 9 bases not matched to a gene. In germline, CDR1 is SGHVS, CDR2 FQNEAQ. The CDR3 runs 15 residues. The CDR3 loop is CASSPLAGLIYEQYF. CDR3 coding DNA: TGTGCCAGCAGCCCCTTAGCGGGATTAATCTACGAGCAGTACTTC.

CDR3 region: CASSTGLAAGETQYF. CDR3 nucleotide sequence: TGTGCCAGTAGTACGGGCCTAGCGGCAGGGGAGACCCAGTACTTC. This rearrangement joins TRBV19 to TRBJ2-5, with 7 positions matching TRBD2. The CDR3 runs 15 residues. The germline V gene encodes CDR1 LNHDA and CDR2 SQIVND (reference sequence). The V gene end was trimmed by 4 bases and the J gene end by 5 bases; junction bases not matched to a gene: 10.

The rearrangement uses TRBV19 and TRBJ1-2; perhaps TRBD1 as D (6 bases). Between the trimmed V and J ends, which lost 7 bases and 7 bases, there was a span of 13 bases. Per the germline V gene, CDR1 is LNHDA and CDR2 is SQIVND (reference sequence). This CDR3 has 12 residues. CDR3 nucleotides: TGTGCCAGTACCACAGGGCAGGGTGGCTACACCTTC. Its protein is CASTTGQGGYTF.

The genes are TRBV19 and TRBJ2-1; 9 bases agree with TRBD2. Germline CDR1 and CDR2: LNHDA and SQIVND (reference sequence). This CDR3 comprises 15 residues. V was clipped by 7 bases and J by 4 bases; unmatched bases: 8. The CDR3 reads CASNSRTSEYNEQFF. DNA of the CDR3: TGTGCCAGTAATTCACGGACTAGCGAGTACAATGAGCAGTTCTTC.

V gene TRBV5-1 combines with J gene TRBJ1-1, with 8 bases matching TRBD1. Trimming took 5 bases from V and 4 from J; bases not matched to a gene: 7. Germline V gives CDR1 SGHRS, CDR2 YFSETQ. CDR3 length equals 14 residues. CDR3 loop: CASSPTTGGTEAFF. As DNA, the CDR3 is TGCGCCAGCAGTCCTACTACAGGGGGCACTGAAGCTTTCTTT. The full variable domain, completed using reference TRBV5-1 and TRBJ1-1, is KAGVTQTPRYLIKTRGQQVTLSCSPISGHRSVSWYQQTPGQGLQFLFEYFSETQRNKGNFPGRFSGRQFSNSRSEMNVSTLELGDSALYLCASSPTTGGTEAFFGQGTRLTVV.

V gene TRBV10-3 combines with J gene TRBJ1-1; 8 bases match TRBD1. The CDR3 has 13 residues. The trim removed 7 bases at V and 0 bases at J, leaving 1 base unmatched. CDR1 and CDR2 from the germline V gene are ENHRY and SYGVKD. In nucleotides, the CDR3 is TGTGCCATCACGGGACAGGTGAACACTGAAGCTTTCTTT. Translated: CAITGQVNTEAFF.

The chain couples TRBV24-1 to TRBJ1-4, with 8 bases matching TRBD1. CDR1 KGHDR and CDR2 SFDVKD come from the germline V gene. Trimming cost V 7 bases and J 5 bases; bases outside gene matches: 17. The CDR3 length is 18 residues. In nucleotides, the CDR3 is TGTGCCACCAGGGAAAGACAGGGGAGGGTACTGGGAAATGAAAAACTGTTTTTT. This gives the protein CATRERQGRVLGNEKLFF.

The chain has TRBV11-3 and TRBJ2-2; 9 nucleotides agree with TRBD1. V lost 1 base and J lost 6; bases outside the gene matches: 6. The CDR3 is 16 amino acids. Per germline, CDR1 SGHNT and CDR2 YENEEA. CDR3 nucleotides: TGTGCCAGCAGCTTAGGTGGGACAGGGTTAGCCGGGGAGCTGTTTTTT. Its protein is CASSLGGTGLAGELFF.